Sequencing of this T cell receptor beta chain was carried out in a study of blood T cell repertoires in COVID-19. Looking at the study overall: The study drew acute and convalescent COVID-19 samples from the United States, Italy and Spain. Sample material is recorded as cDNA or gDNA derived from T cells, B-cell-depleted T cells, or PBMCs.

Which cohort a participant joined came from the clinical history participants gave. Produced via immunoSEQ multiplex PCR; TCRdb's table is partial and in-frame only. Here the sample spans over 250,000 clones, approximately 89% being singletons. The CDR3 has 15 amino acids. Per germline, CDR1 MNHEY and CDR2 SVGAGI. Losses at the gene ends were 7 bases for V and 6 bases for J; bases not matched to a gene: 9. Sequencing was performed on PBMCs or T cells enriched from blood (not recorded which). The chain is built from TRBV6-5 and TRBJ2-2, with TRBD2 matching over 9 bases. This clonotype was obtained from a woman aged 60-75 years who had recovered from COVID-19. The CDR3 loop is CASTGLAGGPGELFF. CDR3 in DNA: TGTGCCAGCACAGGCTTGGCGGGGGGGCCCGGGGAGCTGTTTTTT.